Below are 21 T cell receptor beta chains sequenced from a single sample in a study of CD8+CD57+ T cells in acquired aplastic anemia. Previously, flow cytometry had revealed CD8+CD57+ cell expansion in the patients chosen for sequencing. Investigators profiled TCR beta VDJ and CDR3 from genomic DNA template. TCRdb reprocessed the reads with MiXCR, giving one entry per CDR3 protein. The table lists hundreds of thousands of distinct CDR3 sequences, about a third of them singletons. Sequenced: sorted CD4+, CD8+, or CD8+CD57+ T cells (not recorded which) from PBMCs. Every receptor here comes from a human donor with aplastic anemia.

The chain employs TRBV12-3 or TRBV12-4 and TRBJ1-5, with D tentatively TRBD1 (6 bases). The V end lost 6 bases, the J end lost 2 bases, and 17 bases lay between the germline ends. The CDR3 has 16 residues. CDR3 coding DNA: TGTGCCAGCAGCGGTACCGGGAAGGGGGGCAATCAGCCCCAGCATTTT. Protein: CASSGTGKGGNQPQHF.

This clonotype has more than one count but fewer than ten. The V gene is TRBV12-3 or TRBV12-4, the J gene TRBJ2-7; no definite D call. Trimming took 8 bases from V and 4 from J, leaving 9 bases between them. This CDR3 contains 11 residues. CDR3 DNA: TGTGCCAGCGCCCAGAATTACGAGCAGTACTTC. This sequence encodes CASAQNYEQYF.

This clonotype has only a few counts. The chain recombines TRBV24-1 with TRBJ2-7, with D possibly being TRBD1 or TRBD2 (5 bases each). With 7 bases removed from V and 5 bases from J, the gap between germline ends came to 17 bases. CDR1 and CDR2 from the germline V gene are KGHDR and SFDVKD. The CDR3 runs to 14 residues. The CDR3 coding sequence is TGTGCCACCAGCGGGGCAGCAGGTGGGAACGAGCAGTACTTC. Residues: CATSGAAGGNEQYF.

The CDR3 DNA is TGTGCCAGCAGTTCCCATGGGGATGAGCAGTTCTTC. It codes for CASSSHGDEQFF. This chain uses TRBV7-9 with TRBJ2-1, with D hard to call. V was shortened by 6 bases and J by 8 bases, with 11 bases between the two germline ends. CDR3 length: 12 residues. Germline V gene lookup returns CDR1 SEHNR and CDR2 FQNEAQ (reference sequence).

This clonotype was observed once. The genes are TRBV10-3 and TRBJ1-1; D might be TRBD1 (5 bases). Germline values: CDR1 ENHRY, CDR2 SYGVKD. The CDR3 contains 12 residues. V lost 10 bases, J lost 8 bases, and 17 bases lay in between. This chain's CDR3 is CASNGAAPEAFF. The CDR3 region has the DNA TGTGCCAGCAATGGGGCAGCCCCAGAAGCTTTCTTT.

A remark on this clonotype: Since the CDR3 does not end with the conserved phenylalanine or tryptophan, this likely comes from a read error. CDR3 sequence reads: CASSVGPGQGRRYEQYS. CDR3 in DNA: TGTGCCAGCAGCGTAGGCCCCGGACAGGGAAGAAGATACGAGCAGTACTCC. This sequence joins TRBV9 and TRBJ2-7; 8 bases align to TRBD1. The germline gives CDR1 SGDLS, CDR2 YYNGEE. The CDR3 length is 17 residues. Losses at the gene ends were 0 bases for V and 4 bases for J; bases not matched to a gene: 12.

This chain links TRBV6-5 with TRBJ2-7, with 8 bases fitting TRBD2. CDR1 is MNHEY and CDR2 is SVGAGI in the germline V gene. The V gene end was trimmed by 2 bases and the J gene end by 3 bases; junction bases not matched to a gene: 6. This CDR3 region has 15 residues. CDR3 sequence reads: CASSYGTSAGYEQYF. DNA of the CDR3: TGTGCCAGCAGTTACGGGACTAGTGCAGGCTACGAGCAGTACTTC.

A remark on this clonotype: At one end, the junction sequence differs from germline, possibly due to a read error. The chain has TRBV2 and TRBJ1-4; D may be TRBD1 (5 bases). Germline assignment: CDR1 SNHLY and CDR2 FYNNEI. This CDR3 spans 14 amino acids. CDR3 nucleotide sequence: TGTGCCAGCAGGCCGGGACGGTCTAATGAAGAACTGTTTTTT. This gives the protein CASRPGRSNEELFF.

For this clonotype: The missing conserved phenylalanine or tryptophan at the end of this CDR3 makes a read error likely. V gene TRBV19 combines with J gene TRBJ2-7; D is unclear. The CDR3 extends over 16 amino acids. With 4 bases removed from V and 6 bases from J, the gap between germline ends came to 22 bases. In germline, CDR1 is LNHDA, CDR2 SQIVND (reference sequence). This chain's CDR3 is CASSTLRMAFPPEQYL. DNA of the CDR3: TGTGCCAGTAGTACCCTTCGAATGGCCTTCCCTCCCGAGCAGTACCTC.

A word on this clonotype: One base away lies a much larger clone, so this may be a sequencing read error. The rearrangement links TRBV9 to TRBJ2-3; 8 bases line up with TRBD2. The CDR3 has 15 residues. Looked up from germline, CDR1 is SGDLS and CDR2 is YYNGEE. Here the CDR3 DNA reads TGTGCCAGCCGCGTAGTCAGCGGGAGTGGAGATACGCAGTATTTT. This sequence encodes CASRVVSGSGDTQYF.

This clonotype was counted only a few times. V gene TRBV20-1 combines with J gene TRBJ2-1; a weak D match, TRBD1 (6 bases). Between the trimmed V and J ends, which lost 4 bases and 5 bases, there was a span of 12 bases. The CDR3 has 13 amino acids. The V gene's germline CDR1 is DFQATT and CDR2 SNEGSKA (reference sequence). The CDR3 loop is CSANWDINNEQFF. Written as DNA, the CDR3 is TGCAGTGCTAATTGGGACATAAACAATGAGCAGTTCTTC.

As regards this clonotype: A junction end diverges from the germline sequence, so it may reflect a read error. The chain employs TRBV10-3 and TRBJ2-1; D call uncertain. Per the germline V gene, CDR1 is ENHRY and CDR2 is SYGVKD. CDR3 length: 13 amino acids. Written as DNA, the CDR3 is TGTGCCAGCAGTGAATGGTCGGTTAATGAGCAGTTCTTC. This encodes CASSEWSVNEQFF.

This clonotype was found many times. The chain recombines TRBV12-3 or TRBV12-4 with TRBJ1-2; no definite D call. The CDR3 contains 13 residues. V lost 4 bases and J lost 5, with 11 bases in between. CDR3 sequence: CASSYEGGYGYTF. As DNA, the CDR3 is TGTGCCAGCAGTTACGAGGGAGGGTATGGCTACACCTTC.

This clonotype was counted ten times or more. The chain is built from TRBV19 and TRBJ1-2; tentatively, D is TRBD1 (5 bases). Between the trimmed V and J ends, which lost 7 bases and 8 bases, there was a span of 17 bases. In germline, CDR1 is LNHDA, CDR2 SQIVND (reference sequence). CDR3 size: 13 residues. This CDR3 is CASTHGGGSGYTF. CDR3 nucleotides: TGTGCCAGTACACACGGGGGAGGGAGCGGCTACACCTTC. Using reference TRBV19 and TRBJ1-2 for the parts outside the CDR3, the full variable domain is DGGITQSPKYLFRKEGQNVTLSCEQNLNHDAMYWYRQDPGQGLRLIYYSQIVNDFQKGDIAEGYSVSREKKESFPLTVTSAQKNPTAFYLCASTHGGGSGYTFGSGTRLTVV.

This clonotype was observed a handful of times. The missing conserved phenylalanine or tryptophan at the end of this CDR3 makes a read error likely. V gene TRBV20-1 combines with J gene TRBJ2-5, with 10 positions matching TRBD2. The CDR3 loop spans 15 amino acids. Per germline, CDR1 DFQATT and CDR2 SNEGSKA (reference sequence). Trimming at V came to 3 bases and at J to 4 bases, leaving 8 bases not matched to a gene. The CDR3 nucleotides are TGCAGTGCTAGTGGGAGCGGGGGGGCCAGAGAGACCCAGTACTCC. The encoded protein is CSASGSGGARETQYS.

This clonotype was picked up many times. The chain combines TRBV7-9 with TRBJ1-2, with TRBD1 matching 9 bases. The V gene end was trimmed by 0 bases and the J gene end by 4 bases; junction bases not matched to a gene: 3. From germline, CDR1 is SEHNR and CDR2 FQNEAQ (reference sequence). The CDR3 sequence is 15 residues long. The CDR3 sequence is CASSLASTGGYGYTF. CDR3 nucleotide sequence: TGTGCCAGCAGCTTAGCTTCGACAGGGGGCTATGGCTACACCTTC.

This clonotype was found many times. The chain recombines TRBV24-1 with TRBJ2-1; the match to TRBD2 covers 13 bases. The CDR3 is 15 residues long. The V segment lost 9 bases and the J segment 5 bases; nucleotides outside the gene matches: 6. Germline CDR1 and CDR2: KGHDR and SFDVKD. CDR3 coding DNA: TGTGCCACCGGACTAGCGGGAGACTTAAACAATGAGCAGTTCTTC. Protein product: CATGLAGDLNNEQFF.

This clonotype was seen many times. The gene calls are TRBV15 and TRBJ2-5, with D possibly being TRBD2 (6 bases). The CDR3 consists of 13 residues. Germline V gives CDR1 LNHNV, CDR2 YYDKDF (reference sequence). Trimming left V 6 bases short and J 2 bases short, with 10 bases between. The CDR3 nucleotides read TGTGCCACCAGAGGGACTTTGCAAGAGACCCAGTACTTC. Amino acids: CATRGTLQETQYF.

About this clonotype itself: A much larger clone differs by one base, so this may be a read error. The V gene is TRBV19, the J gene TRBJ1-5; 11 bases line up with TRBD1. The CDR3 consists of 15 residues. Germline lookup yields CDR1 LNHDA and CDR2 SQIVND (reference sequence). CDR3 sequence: CASGPGQGADQPQHF. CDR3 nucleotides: TGCGCCAGCGGCCCAGGACAGGGGGCCGATCAGCCCCAGCATTTT.

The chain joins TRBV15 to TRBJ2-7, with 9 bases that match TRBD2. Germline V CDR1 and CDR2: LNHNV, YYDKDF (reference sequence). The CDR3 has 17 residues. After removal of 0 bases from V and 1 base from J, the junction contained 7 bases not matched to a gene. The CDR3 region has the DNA TGTGCCACCAGCAGAGACGCCCCGACTAGCGGATCCTACGAGCAGTACTTC. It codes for CATSRDAPTSGSYEQYF.

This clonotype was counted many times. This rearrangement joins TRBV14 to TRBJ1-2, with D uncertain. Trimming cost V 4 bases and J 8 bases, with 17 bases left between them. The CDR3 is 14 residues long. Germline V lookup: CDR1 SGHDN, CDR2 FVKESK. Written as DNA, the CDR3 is TGTGCCAGCAGCCCCCTGGGAGTTTTATACGGCTACACCTTC. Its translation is CASSPLGVLYGYTF. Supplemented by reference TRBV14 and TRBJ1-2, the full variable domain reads EAGVTQFPSHSVIEKGQTVTLRCDPISGHDNLYWYRRVMGKEIKFLLHFVKESKQDESGMPNNRFLAERTGGTYSTLKVQPAELEDSGVYFCASSPLGVLYGYTFGSGTRLTVV.